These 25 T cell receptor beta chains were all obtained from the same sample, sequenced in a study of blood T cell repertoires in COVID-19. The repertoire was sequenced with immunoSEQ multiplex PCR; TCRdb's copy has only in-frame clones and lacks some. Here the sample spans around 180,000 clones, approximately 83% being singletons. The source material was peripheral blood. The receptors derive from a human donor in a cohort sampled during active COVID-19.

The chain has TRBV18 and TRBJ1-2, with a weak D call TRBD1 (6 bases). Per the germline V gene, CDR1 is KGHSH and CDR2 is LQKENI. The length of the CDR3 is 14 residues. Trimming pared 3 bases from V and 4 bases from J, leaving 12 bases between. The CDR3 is CASSPGGQPYGYTF. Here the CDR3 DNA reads TGTGCCAGCTCACCGGGGGGGCAACCCTATGGCTACACCTTC.

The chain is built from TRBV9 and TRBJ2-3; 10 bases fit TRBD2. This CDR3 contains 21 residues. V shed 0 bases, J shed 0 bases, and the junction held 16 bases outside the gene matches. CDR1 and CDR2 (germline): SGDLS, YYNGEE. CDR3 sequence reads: CASSVGTPGLAPLSSTDTQYF. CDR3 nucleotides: TGTGCCAGCAGCGTAGGGACACCGGGACTAGCGCCCCTATCTAGCACAGATACGCAGTATTTT.

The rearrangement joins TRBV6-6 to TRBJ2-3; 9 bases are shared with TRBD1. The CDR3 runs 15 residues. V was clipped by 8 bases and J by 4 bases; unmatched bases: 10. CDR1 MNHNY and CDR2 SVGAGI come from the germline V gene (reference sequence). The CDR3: CASRLQTGGSDTQYF. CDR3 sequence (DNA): TGTGCCAGCCGTCTCCAAACAGGGGGCTCAGATACGCAGTATTTT.

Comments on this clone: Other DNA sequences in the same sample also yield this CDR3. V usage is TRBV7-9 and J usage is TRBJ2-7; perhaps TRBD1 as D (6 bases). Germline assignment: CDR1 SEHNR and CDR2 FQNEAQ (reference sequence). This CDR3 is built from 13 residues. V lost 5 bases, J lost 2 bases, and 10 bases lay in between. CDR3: CASSPTGTYEQYF. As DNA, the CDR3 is TGTGCCAGCAGCCCGACAGGAACCTACGAGCAGTACTTC.

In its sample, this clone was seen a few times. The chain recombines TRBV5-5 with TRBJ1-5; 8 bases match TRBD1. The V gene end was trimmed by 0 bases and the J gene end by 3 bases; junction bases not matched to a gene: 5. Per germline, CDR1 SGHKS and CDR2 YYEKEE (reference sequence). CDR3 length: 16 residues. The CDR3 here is CASSLGQGAFNQPQHF. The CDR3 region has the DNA TGTGCCAGCAGCTTGGGGCAGGGGGCCTTCAATCAGCCCCAGCATTTT.

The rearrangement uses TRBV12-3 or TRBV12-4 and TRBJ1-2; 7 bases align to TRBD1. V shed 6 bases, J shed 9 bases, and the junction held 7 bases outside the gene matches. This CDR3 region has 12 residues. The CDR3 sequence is CASRTGRGSYTF. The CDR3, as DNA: TGTGCCAGCAGGACAGGGAGAGGGAGCTACACCTTC.

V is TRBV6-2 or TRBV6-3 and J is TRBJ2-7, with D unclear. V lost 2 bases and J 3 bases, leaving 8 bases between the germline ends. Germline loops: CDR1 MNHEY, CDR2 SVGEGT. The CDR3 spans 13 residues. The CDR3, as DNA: TGTGCCAGCAGTTACGAGCCCCACTACGAGCAGTACTTC. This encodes CASSYEPHYEQYF.

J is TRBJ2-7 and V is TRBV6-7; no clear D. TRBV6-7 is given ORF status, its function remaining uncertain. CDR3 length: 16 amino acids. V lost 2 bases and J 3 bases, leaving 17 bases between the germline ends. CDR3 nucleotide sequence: TGTGCCAGCAGTTACCGAATATTTGGCAGGATCTACGAGCAGTACTTC. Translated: CASSYRIFGRIYEQYF.

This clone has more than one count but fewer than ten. The CDR3 DNA follows: TGTGCCAGCAAAGTACAGGGTTTGCCCGGGGAGCTGTTTTTT. This sequence encodes CASKVQGLPGELFF. The J gene is TRBJ2-2, the V gene TRBV6-5; tentatively, D is TRBD1 (6 bases). The CDR3 is 14 amino acids. Germline V gene sequence: CDR1 MNHEY, CDR2 SVGAGI. Trimming took 7 bases from V and 6 from J, leaving 15 bases between them.

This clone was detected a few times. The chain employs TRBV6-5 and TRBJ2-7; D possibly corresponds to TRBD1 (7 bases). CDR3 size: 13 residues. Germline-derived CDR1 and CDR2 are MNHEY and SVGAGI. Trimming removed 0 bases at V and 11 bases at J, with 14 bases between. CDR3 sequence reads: CASSYSGGTGEYF. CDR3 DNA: TGTGCCAGCAGTTACTCAGGGGGCACGGGGGAGTACTTC.

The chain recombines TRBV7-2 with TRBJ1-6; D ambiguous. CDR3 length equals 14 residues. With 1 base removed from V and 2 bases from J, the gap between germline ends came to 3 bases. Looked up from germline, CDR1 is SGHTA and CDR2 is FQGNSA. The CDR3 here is CASSLVTYNSPLHF. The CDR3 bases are TGTGCCAGCAGCTTAGTCACCTATAATTCACCCCTCCACTTT.

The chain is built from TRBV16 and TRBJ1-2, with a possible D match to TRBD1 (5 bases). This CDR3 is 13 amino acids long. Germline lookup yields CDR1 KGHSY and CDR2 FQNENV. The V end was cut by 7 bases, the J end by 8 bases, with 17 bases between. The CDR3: CASITRTSGGYTF. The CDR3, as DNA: TGTGCCAGCATTACGAGGACATCAGGCGGCTACACCTTC.

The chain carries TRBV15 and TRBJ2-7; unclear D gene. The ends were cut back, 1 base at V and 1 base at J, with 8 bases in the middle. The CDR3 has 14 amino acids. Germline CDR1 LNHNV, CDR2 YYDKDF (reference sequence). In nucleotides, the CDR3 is TGTGCCACCAGCAGAGTGCGTGAATCCTACGAGCAGTACTTC. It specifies CATSRVRESYEQYF. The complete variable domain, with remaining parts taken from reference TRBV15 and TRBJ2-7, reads DAMVIQNPRYQVTQFGKPVTLSCSQTLNHNVMYWYQQKSSQAPKLLFHYYDKDFNNEADTPDNFQSRRPNTSFCFLDIRSPGLGDTAMYLCATSRVRESYEQYFGPGTRLTVT.

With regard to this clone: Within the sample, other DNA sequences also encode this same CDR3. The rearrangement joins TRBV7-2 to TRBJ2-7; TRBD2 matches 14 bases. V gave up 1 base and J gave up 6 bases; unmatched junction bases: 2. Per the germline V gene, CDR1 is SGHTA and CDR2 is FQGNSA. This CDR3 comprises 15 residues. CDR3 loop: CASSLGLAGGSEQYF. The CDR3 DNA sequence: TGTGCCAGCAGCTTAGGACTAGCGGGAGGGAGCGAGCAGTACTTC.

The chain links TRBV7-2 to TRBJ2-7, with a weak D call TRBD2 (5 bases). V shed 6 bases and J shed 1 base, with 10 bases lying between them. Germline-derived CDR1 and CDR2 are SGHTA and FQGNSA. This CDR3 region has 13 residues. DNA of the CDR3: TGTGCCAGCAGGCCGGGAAGGTCCTACGAGCAGTACTTC. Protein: CASRPGRSYEQYF.

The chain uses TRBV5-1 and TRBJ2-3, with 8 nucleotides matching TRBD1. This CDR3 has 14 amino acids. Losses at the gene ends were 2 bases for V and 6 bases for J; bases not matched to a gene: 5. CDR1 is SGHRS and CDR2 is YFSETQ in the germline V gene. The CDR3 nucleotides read TGCGCCAGCAGCTTCCCACAGGGGGTGGATACGCAGTATTTT. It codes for CASSFPQGVDTQYF.

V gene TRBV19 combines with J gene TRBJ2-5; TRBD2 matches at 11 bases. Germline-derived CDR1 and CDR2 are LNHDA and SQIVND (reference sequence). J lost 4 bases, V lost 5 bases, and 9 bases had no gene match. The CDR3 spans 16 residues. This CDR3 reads CASSRAPGLAGETQYF. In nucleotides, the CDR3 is TGTGCCAGTAGTCGCGCTCCAGGACTAGCGGGAGAGACCCAGTACTTC.

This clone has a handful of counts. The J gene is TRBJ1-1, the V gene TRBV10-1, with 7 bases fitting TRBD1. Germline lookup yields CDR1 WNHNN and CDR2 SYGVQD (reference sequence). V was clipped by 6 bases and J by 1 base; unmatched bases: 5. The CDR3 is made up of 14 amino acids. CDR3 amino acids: CASRPGGRNTEAFF. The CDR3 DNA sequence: TGCGCCAGCAGGCCAGGGGGTAGGAACACTGAAGCTTTCTTT.

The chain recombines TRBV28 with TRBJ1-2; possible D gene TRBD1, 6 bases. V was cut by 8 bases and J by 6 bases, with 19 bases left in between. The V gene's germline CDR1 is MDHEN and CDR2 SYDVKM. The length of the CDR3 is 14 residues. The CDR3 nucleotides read TGTGCCAGCGGATTGGGGGGGCCTGCCAATGGCTACACCTTC. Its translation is CASGLGGPANGYTF.

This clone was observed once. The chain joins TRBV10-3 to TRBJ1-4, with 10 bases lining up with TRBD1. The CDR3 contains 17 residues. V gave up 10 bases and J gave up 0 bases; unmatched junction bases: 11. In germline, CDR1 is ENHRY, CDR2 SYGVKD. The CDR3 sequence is CATSGTGVFATNEKLFF. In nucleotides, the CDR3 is TGTGCCACTTCCGGGACAGGGGTATTTGCAACTAATGAAAAACTGTTTTTT.

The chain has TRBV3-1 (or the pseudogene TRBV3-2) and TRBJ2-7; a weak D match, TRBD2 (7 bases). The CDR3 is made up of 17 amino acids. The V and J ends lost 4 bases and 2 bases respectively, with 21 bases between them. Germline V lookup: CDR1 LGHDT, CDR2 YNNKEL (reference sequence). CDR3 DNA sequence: TGTGCCAGCAGCCCCCACACCCGGGGGGCGCTAACCTACGAGCAGTACTTC. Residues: CASSPHTRGALTYEQYF.

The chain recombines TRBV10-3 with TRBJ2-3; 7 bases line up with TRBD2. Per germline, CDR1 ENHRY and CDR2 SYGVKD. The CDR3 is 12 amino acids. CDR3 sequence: CAGGGGADTQYF. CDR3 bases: TGTGCTGGCGGGGGAGGGGCAGATACGCAGTATTTT.

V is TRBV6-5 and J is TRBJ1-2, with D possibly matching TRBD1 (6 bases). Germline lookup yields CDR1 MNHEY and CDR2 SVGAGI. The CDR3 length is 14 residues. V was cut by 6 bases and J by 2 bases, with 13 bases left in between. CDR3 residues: CASSYRTGNYGYTF. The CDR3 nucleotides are TGTGCCAGCAGCTATCGAACAGGGAACTATGGCTACACCTTC.

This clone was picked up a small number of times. In DNA, the CDR3 is TGTGCCAGCTCGGGCGGCGGGAGGGGCGAGCAGTACTTC. This sequence encodes CASSGGGRGEQYF. The chain joins TRBV7-3 to TRBJ2-7, with 9 bases that match TRBD2. After removal of 8 bases from V and 6 bases from J, the junction contained 8 bases not matched to a gene. The CDR3 sequence is 13 residues long. Germline V gene lookup returns CDR1 SGHTA and CDR2 FQGTGA.

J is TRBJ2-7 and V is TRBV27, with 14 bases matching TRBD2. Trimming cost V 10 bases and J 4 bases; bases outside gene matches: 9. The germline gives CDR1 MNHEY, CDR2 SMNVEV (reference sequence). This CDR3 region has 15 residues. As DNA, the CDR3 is TGTGCCACCCAAGGACTAGCGGGAGGCTCGTACGAGCAGTACTTC. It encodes CATQGLAGGSYEQYF.